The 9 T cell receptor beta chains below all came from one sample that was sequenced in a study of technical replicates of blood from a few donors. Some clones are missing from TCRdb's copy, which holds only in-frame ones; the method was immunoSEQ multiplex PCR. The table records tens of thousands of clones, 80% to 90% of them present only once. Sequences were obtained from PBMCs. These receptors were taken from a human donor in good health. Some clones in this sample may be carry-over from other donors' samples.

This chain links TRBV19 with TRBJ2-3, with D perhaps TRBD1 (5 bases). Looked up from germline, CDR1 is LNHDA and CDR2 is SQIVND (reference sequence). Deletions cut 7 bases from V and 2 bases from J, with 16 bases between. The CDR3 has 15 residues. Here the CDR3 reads CASNDWGQATDTQYF. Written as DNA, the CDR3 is TGTGCCAGTAACGATTGGGGCCAGGCCACAGATACGCAGTATTTT.

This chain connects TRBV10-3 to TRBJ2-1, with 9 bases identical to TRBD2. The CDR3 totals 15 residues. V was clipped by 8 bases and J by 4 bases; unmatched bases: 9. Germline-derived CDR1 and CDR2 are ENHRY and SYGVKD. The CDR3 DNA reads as TGTGCCATCGGGGCTAGCGGGGAACAATACAATGAGCAGTTCTTC. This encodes CAIGASGEQYNEQFF.

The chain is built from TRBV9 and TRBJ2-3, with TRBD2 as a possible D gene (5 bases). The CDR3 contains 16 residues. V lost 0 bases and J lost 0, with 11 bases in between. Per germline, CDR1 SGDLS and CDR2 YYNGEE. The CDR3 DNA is TGTGCCAGCAGCGTAGGGGTGGGGAGTAGCACAGATACGCAGTATTTT. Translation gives CASSVGVGSSTDTQYF.

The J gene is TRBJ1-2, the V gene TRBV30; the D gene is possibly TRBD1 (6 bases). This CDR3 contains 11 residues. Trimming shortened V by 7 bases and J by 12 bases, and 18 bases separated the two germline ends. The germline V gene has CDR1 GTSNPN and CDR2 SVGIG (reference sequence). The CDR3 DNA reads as TGTGCCTTCCAGGGGTATGGGGTACACACCTTC. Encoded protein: CAFQGYGVHTF.

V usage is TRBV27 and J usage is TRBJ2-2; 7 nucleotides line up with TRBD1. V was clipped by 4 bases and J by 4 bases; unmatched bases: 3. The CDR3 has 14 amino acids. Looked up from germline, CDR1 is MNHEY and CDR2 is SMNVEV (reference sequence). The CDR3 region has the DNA TGTGCCAGCAGTTACACAGGGGTCACCGGGGAGCTGTTTTTT. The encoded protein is CASSYTGVTGELFF.

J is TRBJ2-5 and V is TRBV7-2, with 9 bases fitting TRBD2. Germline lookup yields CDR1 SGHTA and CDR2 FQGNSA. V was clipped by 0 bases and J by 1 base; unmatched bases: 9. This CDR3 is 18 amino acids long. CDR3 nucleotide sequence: TGTGCCAGCAGCTTAGCCCGACTAGCGGAGGGCTTCCAAGAGACCCAGTACTTC. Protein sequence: CASSLARLAEGFQETQYF. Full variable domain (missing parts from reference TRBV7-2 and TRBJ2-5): GAGVSQSPSNKVTEKGKDVELRCDPISGHTALYWYRQSLGQGLEFLIYFQGNSAPDKSGLPSDRFSAERTGGSVSTLTIQRTQQEDSAVYLCASSLARLAEGFQETQYFGPGTRLLVL.

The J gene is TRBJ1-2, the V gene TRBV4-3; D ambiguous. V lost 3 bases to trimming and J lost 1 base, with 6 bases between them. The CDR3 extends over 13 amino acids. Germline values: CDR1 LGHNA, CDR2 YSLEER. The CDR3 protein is CASSQEVNYGYTF. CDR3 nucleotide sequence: TGCGCCAGCAGCCAGGAGGTTAACTATGGCTACACCTTC.

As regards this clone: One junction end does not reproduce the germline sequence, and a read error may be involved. CDR3 DNA sequence: TGTGCCAGCAGCCGCACTAGCGGGGGGAACCTAAGAGAGGCCCAGTACTTC. It is translated as CASSRTSGGNLREAQYF. V and J are TRBV7-9 and TRBJ2-5; TRBD2 matches 12 bases. The CDR3 runs 17 residues. The germline CDR1 and CDR2 sequences are SEHNR and FQNEAQ (reference sequence).

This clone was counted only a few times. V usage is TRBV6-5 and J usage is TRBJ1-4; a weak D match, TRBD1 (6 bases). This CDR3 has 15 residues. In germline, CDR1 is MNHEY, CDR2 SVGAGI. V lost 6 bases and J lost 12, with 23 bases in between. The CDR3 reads CASSPLTGLKRELFF. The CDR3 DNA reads TGTGCCAGCAGCCCCTTGACAGGCCTAAAGAGGGAACTGTTTTTT.